A single sample gave rise to the 15 T cell receptor beta chains below, sequenced in a study of blood T cell repertoires in COVID-19. TCRdb's copy holds only in-frame clones and misses some; the assay was immunoSEQ multiplex PCR. Of about 72,000 clones listed, around 78% were seen once; the top ten hold roughly 20%. Sequencing was done on a sample of peripheral blood. The receptors come from an elderly woman with acute or convalescent COVID-19.

The chain couples TRBV10-3 to TRBJ1-1, with 8 bases that match TRBD1. The CDR3 contains 16 residues. J was trimmed by 3 bases and V by 4 bases; bases with no gene match: 10. The V gene's germline CDR1 is ENHRY and CDR2 SYGVKD. Here the CDR3 reads CAISGTGPGGDTEAFF. CDR3 DNA: TGTGCCATCAGTGGGACAGGGCCTGGGGGGGACACTGAAGCTTTCTTT.

The chain is built from TRBV10-2 and TRBJ1-5; D remains ambiguous. Germline CDR1 WSHSY, CDR2 SAAADI. The CDR3 loop spans 14 amino acids. V was clipped by 5 bases and J by 2 bases, with 10 bases between them. The DNA of the CDR3 is TGCGCCAGCAGTCTTGGTAGCGGCAATCAGCCCCAGCATTTT. Translation gives CASSLGSGNQPQHF.

In its sample, this clone was seen a few times. CDR3 sequence (DNA): TGTGCCAGCAGCCAGACAGGGGTTGTTAATGAAAAACTGTTTTTT. Translation: CASSQTGVVNEKLFF. The rearrangement links TRBV11-2 to TRBJ1-4; TRBD1 agrees at 8 bases. The germline V gene has CDR1 SGHAT and CDR2 FQNNGV. CDR3 length: 15 residues. V shed 5 bases, J shed 4 bases, and the junction held 6 bases outside the gene matches.

J is TRBJ2-6 and V is TRBV4-2, with TRBD1 identical over 11 bases. CDR1 LGHNA and CDR2 YNFKEQ come from the germline V gene. There are 19 residues in the CDR3. V dropped 4 bases and J dropped 2; count of bases not matched to a gene: 10. CDR3 nucleotides: TGTGCCAGCAGCCTTGCCGCCGGGACAGGGGGTGCTGGGGCCAACGTCCTGACTTTC. Encoded protein: CASSLAAGTGGAGANVLTF.

V gene TRBV4-1 combines with J gene TRBJ2-7; D is ambiguous. V shed 3 bases and J shed 0 bases, with 12 bases lying between them. This CDR3 is 15 amino acids long. From germline, CDR1 is MGHRA and CDR2 YSYEKL. The CDR3 reads CASSHGDGYSYEQYF. The CDR3 coding sequence is TGCGCCAGCAGCCACGGAGACGGCTACTCCTACGAGCAGTACTTC.

The chain couples TRBV4-1 to TRBJ2-1, with a tentative D call TRBD2 (5 bases). There are 16 residues in the CDR3. CDR1 and CDR2 (germline): MGHRA, YSYEKL. V was trimmed by 2 bases and J by 0 bases, leaving 11 bases between them. The CDR3 DNA reads as TGCGCCAGCAGCCAAACCGGGGTTAGCTCCTACAATGAGCAGTTCTTC. Amino acid sequence: CASSQTGVSSYNEQFF.

The chain combines TRBV30 with TRBJ2-1; 7 nucleotides match TRBD2. Trimming cost V 1 base and J 3 bases; bases outside gene matches: 6. Germline V gene lookup returns CDR1 GTSNPN and CDR2 SVGIG (reference sequence). The CDR3 is 15 amino acids. DNA of the CDR3: TGTGCCTGGAGTGCCTCTAGCGGCCGCTACAATGAGCAGTTCTTC. It is translated as CAWSASSGRYNEQFF. Complete variable domain (other parts from reference TRBV30 and TRBJ2-1): SQTIHQWPATLVQPVGSPLSLECTVEGTSNPNLYWYRQAAGRGLQLLFYSVGIGQISSEVPQNLSASRPQDRQFILSSKKLLLSDSGFYLCAWSASSGRYNEQFFGPGTRLTVL.

This chain uses TRBV5-1 with TRBJ2-2, with D maybe TRBD1 (6 bases). Germline V gene data show CDR1 as SGHRS and CDR2 as YFSETQ. This CDR3 spans 15 amino acids. The ends were cut back, 0 bases at V and 1 base at J, with 7 bases in the middle. The CDR3 DNA reads TGCGCCAGCAGCTTGGACAGGGTGAACACCGGGGAGCTGTTTTTT. It translates to CASSLDRVNTGELFF. The full variable domain, with the rest looked up from reference TRBV5-1 and TRBJ2-2, is KAGVTQTPRYLIKTRGQQVTLSCSPISGHRSVSWYQQTPGQGLQFLFEYFSETQRNKGNFPGRFSGRQFSNSRSEMNVSTLELGDSALYLCASSLDRVNTGELFFGEGSRLTVL.

This chain links TRBV19 with TRBJ1-3; D possibly corresponds to TRBD1 (6 bases). The CDR3 spans 17 residues. V was trimmed by 5 bases and J by 0 bases, leaving 17 bases between them. CDR1 and CDR2 from the germline V gene are LNHDA and SQIVND (reference sequence). In DNA, the CDR3 is TGTGCCAGTAGTTTACACTCGACAGGAACCTCTGGAAACACCATATATTTT. Translation gives CASSLHSTGTSGNTIYF. The variable domain in full, with the rest retrieved from reference TRBV19 and TRBJ1-3, is DGGITQSPKYLFRKEGQNVTLSCEQNLNHDAMYWYRQDPGQGLRLIYYSQIVNDFQKGDIAEGYSVSREKKESFPLTVTSAQKNPTAFYLCASSLHSTGTSGNTIYFGEGSWLTVV.

The chain has TRBV5-8 and TRBJ2-5, with D unclear. Per the germline V gene, CDR1 is SGHTS and CDR2 is YDEGEE. This CDR3 spans 13 amino acids. V gave up 4 bases and J gave up 2 bases, with 9 bases separating them. The CDR3 DNA is TGTGCCAGCAGCATAGCAAATCAAGAGACCCAGTACTTC. Translation: CASSIANQETQYF.

CDR3 nucleotides: TGTGCCACCAGCAGAGACGATGGGGGGTCCTACGAGCAGTACTTC. This translates into CATSRDDGGSYEQYF. The rearrangement joins TRBV15 to TRBJ2-7; the D gene is possibly TRBD2 (6 bases). The CDR3 runs 15 residues. Trimming pared 0 bases from V and 1 base from J, leaving 10 bases between. Germline CDR1 LNHNV, CDR2 YYDKDF (reference sequence).

This chain connects TRBV19 to TRBJ1-4, with D possibly being TRBD1 (6 bases). V was trimmed by 3 bases and J by 6 bases, leaving 20 bases between them. This CDR3 region has 17 residues. Germline values: CDR1 LNHDA, CDR2 SQIVND (reference sequence). In DNA form, the CDR3 reads TGTGCCAGTAGTATTTCGGCAGGGGTACTTGGTGATGAAAAACTGTTTTTT. Residues: CASSISAGVLGDEKLFF.

This clone has just a few counts. The J gene is TRBJ1-2, the V gene TRBV7-9; a weak D match, TRBD1 (6 bases). This CDR3 spans 15 amino acids. CDR1 SEHNR and CDR2 FQNEAQ come from the germline V gene (reference sequence). V was pared by 1 base and J by 2 bases, with 11 bases between. The chain's CDR3 is CASSLVQGTNYGYTF. The CDR3 DNA sequence: TGTGCCAGCAGCTTAGTACAGGGCACCAACTATGGCTACACCTTC.

V and J are TRBV4-1 and TRBJ2-7, with a tentative D call TRBD1 (6 bases). This CDR3 spans 15 amino acids. V was trimmed by 1 base and J by 2 bases, leaving 12 bases between them. CDR1 is MGHRA, CDR2 YSYEKL, per germline. The CDR3 loop reads CASSQVPTGAYEQYF. CDR3 in DNA: TGCGCCAGCAGCCAAGTTCCGACAGGAGCCTACGAGCAGTACTTC.

This clone appeared a few times. This rearrangement joins TRBV7-9 to TRBJ2-3, with TRBD1 as a possible D gene (6 bases). The V end lost 1 base, the J end lost 6 bases, and 20 bases lay between the germline ends. The CDR3 has 17 residues. Per germline, CDR1 SEHNR and CDR2 FQNEAQ (reference sequence). CDR3 amino acids: CASSLEGDPTTLDTQYF. The CDR3 nucleotides are TGTGCCAGCAGCTTAGAGGGGGACCCAACGACATTGGATACGCAGTATTTT.